The rows below give T cell receptor beta chains drawn from one sample of a study of control samples from healthy donors and cancer patients. Assay: immunoSEQ multiplex PCR; the TCRdb copy retains only in-frame clones and omits some. The repertoire holds about 130,000 clones, with roughly 90% as singletons. The sequenced sample was blood. The receptors come from a woman aged 45-59 years in good health. Each CDR3 is given with its conserved first and last residue. The D gene is left open where the match is weak. Clone size, where shown, is once, few, many, or a class for clones that have expanded.

j_call clone_size d_call cdr3_length v_call cdr3_aa cdr3_nt
TRBJ2-1 . . 12 TRBV4-2 CASSQNGNEQFF TGTGCCAGCAGCCAAAATGGCAATGAGCAGTTCTTC
TRBJ2-1 once . 15 TRBV7-6 CASSHRGSSYNEQFF TGTGCCAGCAGCCACCGAGGGAGCTCCTACAATGAGCAGTTCTTC
TRBJ2-7 . . 15 TRBV5-5 CASTNYLQGSGEQYF TGTGCCAGCACCAACTACCTCCAGGGGTCGGGCGAGCAGTACTTC
TRBJ2-7 . . 16 TRBV5-1 CASSLGLELAHYEQYF TGCGCCAGCAGCTTGGGTTTGGAGCTAGCCCACTACGAGCAGTACTTC
TRBJ2-1 . . 14 TRBV6-6 CASRPRATSSEQFF TGTGCCAGCCGTCCCAGGGCAACTTCAAGTGAGCAGTTCTTC
TRBJ1-3 . . 14 TRBV30 CAWISDFSGNTIYF TGTGCCTGGATCTCTGATTTCTCTGGAAACACCATATATTTT
TRBJ1-5 . TRBD1 14 TRBV18 CASSPGTGSGPQHF TGTGCCAGCTCACCAGGGACAGGTAGTGGACCCCAGCATTTT
TRBJ2-7 . . 15 TRBV28 CASSEQRGSTGEQYF TGTGCCAGCAGTGAACAACGGGGGTCCACCGGCGAGCAGTACTTC
TRBJ2-7 . TRBD1 15 TRBV5-1 CASSRSGDRGYEQYF TGCGCCAGCAGCCGCTCCGGGGACAGGGGCTACGAGCAGTACTTC
TRBJ2-5 . . 13 TRBV18 CASSKAEQETQYF TGTGCCAGCTCAAAAGCGGAGCAAGAGACCCAGTACTTC
TRBJ1-1 . . 16 TRBV10-3 CAISESMDQPSTEAFF TGTGCCATCAGTGAGTCGATGGACCAACCCAGCACTGAAGCTTTCTTT
TRBJ2-3 . . 16 TRBV19 CASSIPGTLSTDTQYF TGTGCCAGTAGTATACCCGGGACCCTTAGCACAGATACGCAGTATTTT
TRBJ2-3 . TRBD1 14 TRBV6-4 CASRGQGEGDTQYF TGTGCCAGCAGAGGACAGGGGGAGGGAGATACGCAGTATTTT
TRBJ1-3 . . 11 TRBV20-1 CSVQGQNTIYF TGCAGTGTCCAGGGTCAAAACACCATATATTTT
TRBJ1-1 . TRBD1 15 TRBV19 CASSIQGAMNTEAFF TGTGCCAGTAGTATTCAGGGGGCGATGAACACTGAAGCTTTCTTT
TRBJ1-2 . . 13 TRBV6-6 CASSTTDSGVYTF TGTGCCAGCAGTACGACCGACTCAGGGGTCTACACCTTC
TRBJ2-3 . . 17 TRBV4-1 CASSQGDDRLSTDTQYF TGCGCCAGCAGCCAAGGCGACGACAGACTCAGCACAGATACGCAGTATTTT
TRBJ1-6 . TRBD1 15 TRBV28 CASSYGQAGDSPLHF TGTGCCAGCAGCTACGGACAGGCTGGGGATTCACCCCTCCACTTT
TRBJ1-2 . . 12 TRBV6-6 CASSYGARGYTF TGTGCCAGCAGTTACGGGGCCAGAGGCTACACCTTC
TRBJ1-4 . . 16 TRBV25-1 CASSEEGLGVNEKLFF TGTGCCAGCAGTGAGGAGGGTTTAGGGGTTAATGAAAAACTGTTTTTT
TRBJ2-6 . . 17 TRBV3-1/TRBV3-2 CASSQPLGLSGANVLTF TGTGCCAGCAGCCAACCCCTGGGACTCTCTGGGGCCAACGTCCTGACTTTC
TRBJ1-4 once . 16 TRBV6-1 CASSESMGRMNEKLFF TGTGCCAGCAGTGAATCGATGGGCAGGATGAATGAAAAACTGTTTTTT
TRBJ1-1 . . 14 TRBV7-8 CASSLGHPNTEAFF TGTGCCAGCAGCTTAGGGCACCCGAACACTGAAGCTTTCTTT
TRBJ2-7 . . 14 TRBV7-8 CASSGSVRGYEQYF TGTGCCAGCAGCGGAAGCGTCAGGGGCTACGAGCAGTACTTC
TRBJ2-5 . . 15 TRBV28 CASSSMAGAGETQYF TGTGCCAGCAGTTCCATGGCAGGGGCAGGGGAGACCCAGTACTTC
TRBJ2-2 . TRBD2 20 TRBV5-1 CASSLTSLGLAGPPTGELFF TGCGCCAGCAGCCTCACCTCCCTGGGACTAGCGGGGCCTCCCACCGGGGAGCTGTTTTTT
TRBJ1-2 . TRBD1 15 TRBV30 CAWSAWDRGSRGYTF TGTGCCTGGAGTGCCTGGGACAGGGGATCTCGTGGCTACACCTTC
TRBJ1-1 . . 15 TRBV3-1/TRBV3-2 CASSQRGRPNTEAFF TGTGCCAGCAGCCAACGAGGACGGCCGAACACTGAAGCTTTCTTT
TRBJ1-4 . TRBD1 15 TRBV5-1 CASSLAAGGAGKLFF TGCGCCAGCAGCTTGGCCGCAGGGGGCGCAGGAAAACTGTTTTTT
TRBJ2-7 . . 13 TRBV10-3 CAISESADYEQYF TGTGCCATCAGTGAGTCTGCCGACTACGAGCAGTACTTC
TRBJ2-2 . . 14 TRBV6-5 CASSYLLNTGELFF TGTGCCAGCAGTTACCTACTTAACACCGGGGAGCTGTTTTTT
TRBJ1-6 . . 16 TRBV30 CAWSPTSGFYNSPLHF TGTGCCTGGAGTCCAACGTCTGGCTTTTATAATTCACCCCTCCACTTT
TRBJ1-2 . . 13 TRBV6-6 CASSRTGEYGYTF TGTGCCAGCAGTCGAACCGGCGAATATGGCTACACCTTC
TRBJ1-1 once . 11 TRBV19 CASSIYAEAFF TGTGCCAGTAGTATATATGCTGAAGCTTTCTTT
TRBJ2-6 . . 13 TRBV7-8 CASSLGATSVLTF TGTGCCAGCAGCTTAGGGGCGACGAGCGTCCTGACTTTC
TRBJ1-5 . . 12 TRBV19 CASSIGGQPQHF TGTGCCAGTAGTATAGGGGGTCAGCCCCAGCATTTT
TRBJ1-5 . . 14 TRBV2 CASSVIGSNQPQHF TGTGCCAGCAGTGTTATCGGGAGCAATCAGCCCCAGCATTTT
TRBJ2-7 . . 12 TRBV6-1 CASSEEWDEQYF TGTGCCAGCAGTGAAGAATGGGACGAGCAGTACTTC
TRBJ2-3 . TRBD1 16 TRBV5-1 CASSWGQGGGTDTQYF TGCGCCAGCAGCTGGGGACAGGGTGGCGGCACAGATACGCAGTATTTT
TRBJ2-5 once . 15 TRBV3-1/TRBV3-2 CASSQDGLPKETQYF TGTGCCAGCAGCCAAGATGGGCTACCTAAAGAGACCCAGTACTTC
TRBJ2-7 . . 13 TRBV5-4 CASSFPQSNEQYF TGTGCCAGCAGCTTTCCTCAGTCCAACGAGCAGTACTTC
TRBJ1-1 . . 14 TRBV11-2 CASSLGWQNTEAFF TGTGCCAGCAGCCTGGGGTGGCAGAACACTGAAGCTTTCTTT
TRBJ2-2 . TRBD2 17 TRBV19 CASSPSGAGVGTGELFF TGTGCCAGTAGTCCCTCCGGAGCGGGAGTAGGCACCGGGGAGCTGTTTTTT
TRBJ1-2 . . 14 TRBV27 CASRQTQGVGGYTF TGTGCCAGCAGGCAAACCCAGGGTGTTGGGGGCTACACCTTC
TRBJ1-6 . . 13 TRBV24-1 CVRGSSYNSPLHF TGTGTCCGAGGAAGCTCCTATAATTCACCCCTCCACTTT
TRBJ1-1 . . 13 TRBV10-2 CASSDRGVTEAFF TGCGCCAGCAGTGACAGGGGAGTGACTGAAGCTTTCTTT
TRBJ2-4 . . 15 TRBV18 CASSPEGIAKNIQYF TGTGCCAGCTCACCGGAGGGAATAGCCAAAAACATTCAGTACTTC
TRBJ1-4 . . 16 TRBV30 CAWSAGGTGATEKLFF TGTGCCTGGAGTGCCGGGGGAACGGGGGCGACTGAAAAACTGTTTTTT
TRBJ2-2 . . 16 TRBV5-1 CASSLETASNTGELFF TGCGCCAGCAGCTTGGAGACAGCCTCGAACACCGGGGAGCTGTTTTTT
TRBJ2-2 . TRBD2 18 TRBV5-4 CASSPHPGLAGNTGELFF TGTGCCAGCAGCCCCCACCCGGGACTAGCGGGGAACACCGGGGAGCTGTTTTTT
TRBJ2-2 . TRBD2 16 TRBV6-1 CASSGELAGSTGELFF TGTGCCAGCAGTGGGGAACTAGCGGGGTCCACCGGGGAGCTGTTTTTT
TRBJ1-6 . TRBD1 15 TRBV11-2 CASRRPGQRDSPLHF TGTGCCAGCAGACGACCGGGACAGAGGGATTCACCCCTCCACTTT
TRBJ2-2 once . 15 TRBV5-4 CASSSTVANTGELFF TGTGCCAGCAGTTCGACAGTCGCGAACACCGGGGAGCTGTTTTTT
TRBJ1-2 . . 12 TRBV30 CAWSVGGYGYTF TGTGCCTGGAGTGTAGGGGGCTATGGCTACACCTTC
TRBJ1-2 . . 12 TRBV5-6 CASSSLGAGYTF TGTGCCAGCAGCTCTCTTGGGGCCGGCTACACCTTC